Below, one T cell receptor (beta chain) is given with its context. This clonotype has more than one count but fewer than ten. Its antigen remains undetermined. No base quality information exists; no much larger clone differs at one position. Clipping removes 5 bases from V and 8 bases from J, with 9 as the unmatched junction base count. CDR1 and CDR2, per the germline V gene, are SGHVS and FQNEAQ. The CDR3, cysteine through phenylalanine, is 15 amino acids long. The sequence is cut down to CDR3 DNA, 45 bases in frame from base 1. Amplification of TCR beta CDR3 regions was carried out from RNA transcripts. A first-round RT-PCR of the TCR CDR3 used the HTBI primer set with the Qiagen OneStep RT-PCR kit. A second multiplex PCR round built the libraries, followed by size selection and purification. The libraries were sequenced on an Illumina HiSeq2000 using paired-end 100 bp reads. The original pipeline was this. Raw data were processed with SOAPnuke, discarding reads with adapters, uncalled bases, mean Phred below 15, or no exact constant-primer or identifier match. High-quality paired reads were merged with COPE v1.2.5, and unique nucleotide sequences were defined as clonotypes. MiTCR v1.1 was used to align clonotypes to the IMGT TRBV, TRBD and TRBJ reference segments. The analysis was restricted to V-J combinations with a frequency above 0.0001, which together covered 99% to 99.2% of the repertoires. A TCS score was defined as the ratio of F50 (clonal expansion) to E x V (chaos), with BLOSUM62-based TCRdist applied between CDR3 peptides within each V-J. Welch's t-statistics and random forest reduced fewer than 600 V-J features to roughly 13, which were used in a naive Bayes classifier (R e1071). The Morisita-Horn index was used to measure how similar the thyroid and blood repertoires were. TCRdb reran the public reads through fastp at Q25 and MiXCR, keeping productive beta chains. Entries that share a CDR3 protein sequence are merged under the most common genes and DNA. TCRdb, not the authors, supplied the V and J calls. The sample records about 760,000 distinct CDR3 sequences, roughly 32% of which are singletons. The leading ten clones occupy around 31% of the sample.

This entry belongs to a study of T cells in Graves' hyperthyroidism and ophthalmopathy (dated by TCRdb to about 2019). For the study in its entirety: Peripheral blood was sampled at the time of initial diagnosis, prior to any treatment. Prospective prediction of ophthalmopathy was tested in an independent validation cohort of approximately 19 hyperthyroidism patients and some 17 patients who later progressed to ophthalmopathy. The approximately 90 discovery patients were randomly split 7:3 into training and test sets. After blood sampling, hyperthyroidism patients were treated with methimazole at a starting dose of 30 mg daily, and ophthalmopathy patients were treated with high-dose intravenous methylprednisolone. Thyroid tissue and blood T-cell repertoires from roughly six Graves' hyperthyroidism patients were also compared in the study. The paper describes TCR Vbeta CDR3 sequencing of some 130 peripheral blood samples, made up of 43 ophthalmopathy patients, roughly 72 hyperthyroidism patients and roughly 17 progressor patients. TCR V-J signatures able to tell the groups apart were searched for in a discovery cohort of 95 to 100 patients, of whom approximately 40 had Graves' ophthalmopathy and 55 to 65 had stable Graves' hyperthyroidism. On the study overall, not on this receptor specifically: No statistical method was used to fix the sample size in advance, and group allocation was not hidden from the investigators. In validation, the model predicted progression to ophthalmopathy a median of roughly 6.5 months before onset, with over 60% sensitivity and more than 72% specificity. Ophthalmopathy was separated from stable hyperthyroidism by a 13 V-J signature model, with about 88% sensitivity and approximately 84% specificity obtained in cross-validation and 80%/75% obtained in testing. Most expanded thyroid clonotypes (frequency above 0.001) were also detected in blood, a finding suggesting that blood repertoires may reflect thyroid immune responses.

Stable Graves' hyperthyroidism was defined as the absence of progression to ophthalmopathy over 18 months of follow-up. The hyperthyroidism patients were between 18 and 65 years old and newly diagnosed, with a disease duration of less than 2 months. Any patient with an uncontrolled infection, another autoimmune disease, pregnancy or lactation was excluded. Diagnoses were established on the basis of clinical symptoms, serum thyroxine and TRAb, thyroid ultrasound, and orbital computed tomography. PBMCs were isolated from 7.5 to 10 ml of fresh peripheral blood by Ficoll-Paque density gradient centrifugation. Total RNA was extracted using Trizol reagent, and RNA quality was assessed on an Agilent 2100 Bioanalyzer.

The sequence is built from TRBV7-8 and TRBJ1-3; TRBD1 matches 10 bases in the middle. The TCR originated in a woman in her thirties or forties with Graves' hyperthyroidism. The sample was blood. The DNA reads as follows: TGTGCCAGCAGCCCCTGGACAGGGGGTTTGGACACCATATATTTT. Translated, it gives CASSPWTGGLDTIYF.